This TCR beta chain emerged from a study of technical replicates of blood from a handful of donors. V shed 8 bases, J shed 8 bases, and the junction held 4 bases outside the gene matches. CDR1 is SGHVS and CDR2 is FNYEAQ in the germline V gene. This CDR3 contains 13 residues. Repertoires were generated with immunoSEQ multiplex PCR, while TCRdb's copy carries only in-frame clones and drops some. The sample has around 84,000 clones; around nine tenths are singletons. The clonotype was recovered from a human donor in good health. The specimen was T cells isolated from PBMCs. The gene calls are TRBV7-6 and TRBJ1-6; 9 positions agree with TRBD1. As DNA, the CDR3 is TGTGCCAGCTCCAGGACAGGGGATTCACCCCTCCACTTT. Translating it yields CASSRTGDSPLHF. Looking up the rest from reference TRBV7-6 and TRBJ1-6 gives the full variable domain: GAGVSQSPRYKVTKRGQDVALRCDPISGHVSLYWYRQALGQGPEFLTYFNYEAQQDKSGLPNDRFSAERPEGSISTLTIQRTEQRDSAMYRCASSRTGDSPLHFGNGTRLTVT.